One and the same sample provided the 2 T cell receptor beta chains below, sequenced in a study of beta chain features in type 1 diabetes. The isolated RNA, all of it, was reverse transcribed, so expressed TCRB transcripts were what got sequenced. Assay used: immunoSEQ multiplex PCR; TCRdb lists only in-frame clones, some missing. The sample lists 400,000 to 600,000 clones; about 32% were seen once. Sample: naive CD4+ T cells from blood. These receptor sequences come from a man between 18 and 35 years old in good health.

The V and J genes are TRBV7-2 and TRBJ2-3; D gene ambiguous. CDR1 is SGHTA, CDR2 FQGNSA, per germline. There are 15 residues in the CDR3. The ends were cut back, 2 bases at V and 2 bases at J, with 11 bases in the middle. As DNA, the CDR3 is TGTGCCAGCAGCTTACAGTCTGGACCCACAGATACGCAGTATTTT. The encoded protein is CASSLQSGPTDTQYF.

This chain links TRBV30 with TRBJ1-2, with 7 bases fitting TRBD1. This CDR3 region has 13 residues. The trim removed 3 bases at V and 2 bases at J, leaving 3 bases unmatched. The germline gives CDR1 GTSNPN, CDR2 SVGIG (reference sequence). The CDR3 sequence: CAWREGGNYGYTF. The CDR3 DNA follows: TGTGCCTGGAGGGAAGGGGGCAACTATGGCTACACCTTC.